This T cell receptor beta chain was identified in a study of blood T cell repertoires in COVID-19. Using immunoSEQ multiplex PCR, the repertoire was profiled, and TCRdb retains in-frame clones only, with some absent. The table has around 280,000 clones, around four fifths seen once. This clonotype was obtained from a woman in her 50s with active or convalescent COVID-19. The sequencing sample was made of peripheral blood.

The CDR3: CASSEEELAASYEQYF. The CDR3 nucleotides are TGTGCCAGCAGTGAAGAGGAACTAGCGGCTTCCTACGAGCAGTACTTC. The chain is built from TRBV6-1 and TRBJ2-7, with 8 bases aligning to TRBD2. Per germline, CDR1 MNHNS and CDR2 SASEGT. The V and J ends lost 1 base and 1 base, in that order; junction bases with no gene match: 6. The CDR3 is 16 residues long.